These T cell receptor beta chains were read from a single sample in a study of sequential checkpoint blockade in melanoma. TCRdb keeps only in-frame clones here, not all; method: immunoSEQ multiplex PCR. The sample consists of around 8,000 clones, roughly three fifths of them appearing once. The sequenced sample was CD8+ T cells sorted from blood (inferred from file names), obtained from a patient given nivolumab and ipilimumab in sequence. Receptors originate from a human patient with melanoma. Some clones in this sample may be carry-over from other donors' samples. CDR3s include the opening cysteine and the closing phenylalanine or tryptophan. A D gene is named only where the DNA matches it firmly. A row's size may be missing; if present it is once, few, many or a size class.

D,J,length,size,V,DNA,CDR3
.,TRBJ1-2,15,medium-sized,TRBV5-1,TGCGCCAGCAGCTTGGCAAGGCAGGGGAGCTATGGCTACACCTTC,CASSLARQGSYGYTF
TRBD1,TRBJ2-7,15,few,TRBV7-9,TGTGCCAGCAGCCGGGGCAGGGGGCGATCTTACGAGCAGTACTTC,CASSRGRGRSYEQYF
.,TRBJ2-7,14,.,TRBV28,TGTGCCAGCAGACCTGCCACAGGGATGGACGAGCAGTACTTC,CASRPATGMDEQYF
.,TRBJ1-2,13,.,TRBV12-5,TGTGCTAGTGGGGACCGAGCGGGCTATGGCTACACCTTC,CASGDRAGYGYTF
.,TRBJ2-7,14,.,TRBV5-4,TGTGCCAGCAGCTTGGTGGAGGGGTACTACGAGCAGTACTTC,CASSLVEGYYEQYF
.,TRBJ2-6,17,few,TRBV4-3,TGCGCCAGCAGCCAAGGGGGCCAGGGGACTGGGGCCAACGTCCTGACTTTC,CASSQGGQGTGANVLTF
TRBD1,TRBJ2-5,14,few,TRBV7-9,TGTGCCAGCAGCCTGACAGGGTACCAAGAGACCCAGTACTTC,CASSLTGYQETQYF
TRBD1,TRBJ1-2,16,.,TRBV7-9,TGTGCCAGCAGCTTGGGGACAGGGGCTACCAACTATGGCTACACCTTC,CASSLGTGATNYGYTF
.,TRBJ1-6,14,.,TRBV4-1,TGCGCCAGCAGCCAAGACAGGGATAATTCACCCCTCCACTTT,CASSQDRDNSPLHF
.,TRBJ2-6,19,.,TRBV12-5,TGTGCTAGTGGTGTCATGGTTTTGCCAGGACAAAGTCGGGCCAACGTCCTGACTTTC,CASGVMVLPGQSRANVLTF
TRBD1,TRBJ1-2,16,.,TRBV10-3,TGTGCCATCAGTGATGATTCGGACAGGGGTGGCTATGGCTACACCTTC,CAISDDSDRGGYGYTF
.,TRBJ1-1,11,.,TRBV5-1,TGCGCCAGCAACAGAGGGGGTGAAGCTTTCTTT,CASNRGGEAFF
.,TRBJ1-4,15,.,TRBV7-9,TGTGCCAGCAGCGGGTACGGCGGGAAAGGGGAAAAACTGTTTTTT,CASSGYGGKGEKLFF
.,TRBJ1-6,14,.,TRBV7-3,TGTGCCAGCAGCAAGACAGGAGGTAATTCACCCCTCCACTTT,CASSKTGGNSPLHF
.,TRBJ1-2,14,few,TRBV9,TGTGCCAGCAGCTCAGCCGGGGAGGGCTATGGCTACACCTTC,CASSSAGEGYGYTF
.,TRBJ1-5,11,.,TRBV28,TGTGCCAGCAGCATTTCGAGGCCCCAGCATTTT,CASSISRPQHF
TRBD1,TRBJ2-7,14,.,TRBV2,TGTGCCAGCAGTCTAGGGACAGGAGGGTACGAGCAGTACTTC,CASSLGTGGYEQYF
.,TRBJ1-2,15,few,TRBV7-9,TGTGCCAGCAGCCAAACCCTTACAGGCTTCTATGGCTACACCTTC,CASSQTLTGFYGYTF
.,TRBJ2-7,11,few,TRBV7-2,TGTGCCAGCAGCACCAACTCCGAGCAGTACTTC,CASSTNSEQYF
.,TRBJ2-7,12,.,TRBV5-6,TGTGCCAGCAGCTTAGGGGGATACGAGCAGTACTTC,CASSLGGYEQYF
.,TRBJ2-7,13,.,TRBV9,TGTGCCAGCAGCCCTTTGTGGGGCAACGAGCAGTACTTC,CASSPLWGNEQYF
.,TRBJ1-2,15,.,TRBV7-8,TGTGCCAGCAGCTTATCTCCAGGGGTTGGGTATGGCTACACCTTC,CASSLSPGVGYGYTF
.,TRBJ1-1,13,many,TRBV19,TGTGCCAGTAGGGAGGGCCCTAGGACTGAAGCTTTCTTT,CASREGPRTEAFF
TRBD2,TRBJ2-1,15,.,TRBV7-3,TGTGCCAGCAGCCTCGCCGGGACTAGCCACAATGAGCAGTTCTTC,CASSLAGTSHNEQFF
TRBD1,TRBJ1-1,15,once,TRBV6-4,TGTGCCAGCAGGCGTAGACAGGGGCGGAACACTGAAGCTTTCTTT,CASRRRQGRNTEAFF
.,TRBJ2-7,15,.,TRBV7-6,TGTGCCAGCAGCTTAGAGCAACAGGCCCCCTACGAGCAGTACTTC,CASSLEQQAPYEQYF
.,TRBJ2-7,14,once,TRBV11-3,TGTGCCAGCAGCTTAGCCGGGACACCGTACGAGCAGTACTTC,CASSLAGTPYEQYF
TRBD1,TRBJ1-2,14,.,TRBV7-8,TGTGCCAGCAGCCTGACAGGGAACCCCTATGGCTACACCTTC,CASSLTGNPYGYTF
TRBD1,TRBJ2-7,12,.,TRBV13,TGTGCCAGCAGCGCACAGGGGTGGGAGCAGTACTTC,CASSAQGWEQYF
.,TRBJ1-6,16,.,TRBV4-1,TGCGCCAGCAGCCAAGGGGGCCAGATCTATAATTCACCCCTCCACTTT,CASSQGGQIYNSPLHF
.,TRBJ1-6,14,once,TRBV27,TGTGCCAGCAGTGACAGCTACTATAATTCACCCCTCCACTTT,CASSDSYYNSPLHF
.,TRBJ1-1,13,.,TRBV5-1,TGCGCCAGCAGCACCCGACAGACCACTGAAGCTTTCTTT,CASSTRQTTEAFF